This T cell receptor beta chain was identified during a study of blood T cell repertoires in COVID-19. How the authors handled the data: Estimation of nucleated cell counts relied on the amplification of reference gene primers. Measured with immunoSEQ multiplex PCR; TCRdb has only the in-frame clones, and not every one. The V and J calls and clone size are taken from that table; D and trimming were inferred from the DNA. The sample shows about 90,000 clones, 91% of them seen only once. Germline CDR1 and CDR2: SGHAT and FQDESV (reference sequence). V was clipped by 6 bases and J by 6 bases, with 8 bases between them. The CDR3 consists of 11 residues.

Sequencing was performed on peripheral blood. This receptor was taken from a human donor with active COVID-19. The donor label of this sample is uncertain. The chain links TRBV11-1 to TRBJ1-2, with D possibly being TRBD1 (6 bases). DNA for the CDR3: TGTGCCAGCAGTTACAGGGATGGCTACACCTTC. Translation: CASSYRDGYTF.